This T cell receptor (beta chain) was captured by sequencing in a study of T cell changes during pregnancy in multiple sclerosis. Only one count was recorded for this clone. V was clipped by 6 bases and J by 4 bases; unmatched bases: 6. The CDR3 covers 14 residues. CDR1 is SNHLY and CDR2 is FYNNEI in the germline V gene. Generated by immunoSEQ multiplex PCR, the TCRdb table keeps only in-frame clones and is missing some. The data contain 60,000 to 95,000 clones, around nine tenths of them singletons. The J gene is TRBJ2-3, the V gene TRBV2; 8 bases line up with TRBD2. Sequences were derived from CD4+ T cells from peripheral blood mononuclear cells, sampled before pregnancy. The TCR comes from a female donor with multiple sclerosis, enrolled in a pregnancy study. CDR3 loop: CASSRTSRSDTQYF. As DNA, the CDR3 is TGTGCCAGCAGCCGGACTAGCCGTTCAGATACGCAGTATTTT.